One sample yielded the 11 T cell receptor beta chains listed below, sequenced in a study of blood T cell repertoires in COVID-19. Method: immunoSEQ multiplex PCR; TCRdb's copy keeps in-frame clones and lacks some. Altogether 250,000 or so clones are present, approximately 88% being singletons, with the ten largest covering about 2.5%. The sequencing input was PBMCs or T cells enriched from blood (not recorded which). The origin of the receptors is a woman under 40 with acute COVID-19.

This chain joins TRBV7-9 and TRBJ1-1; possibly TRBD1 for D (5 bases). V was shortened by 5 bases and J by 4 bases, with 14 bases between the two germline ends. In germline, CDR1 is SEHNR, CDR2 FQNEAQ (reference sequence). This CDR3 region has 14 residues. In DNA, the CDR3 is TGTGCCAGCAGCCCCCGGGGGGGGGTCACTGAAGCTTTCTTT. Translated: CASSPRGGVTEAFF.

This chain links TRBV7-6 with TRBJ2-1; perhaps TRBD1 as D (6 bases). This CDR3 is 14 amino acids long. Germline assignment: CDR1 SGHVS and CDR2 FNYEAQ. The germline V and J ends were trimmed by 5 bases and 6 bases, with 14 bases remaining between them. This CDR3 reads CASSLTRTVNEQFF. The CDR3 coding sequence is TGTGCCAGCAGCCTAACCCGGACAGTCAATGAGCAGTTCTTC.

This clone was observed a handful of times. Additional DNA sequences in this sample encode the identical CDR3. V gene TRBV19 combines with J gene TRBJ1-1, with 7 positions matching TRBD1. Germline CDR1 LNHDA, CDR2 SQIVND (reference sequence). The CDR3 is made up of 14 amino acids. The V segment lost 6 bases and the J segment 2 bases; nucleotides outside the gene matches: 6. For the CDR3, the DNA is TGTGCCAGTAGCATGGGACAGCTCAACACTGAAGCTTTCTTT. It specifies CASSMGQLNTEAFF.

The V call is TRBV3-1 (or the pseudogene TRBV3-2), the J call TRBJ2-7; no definite D call. V was pared by 5 bases and J by 6 bases, with 17 bases between. CDR3 length equals 14 residues. Germline CDR1 reads LGHDT; CDR2 reads YNNKEL (reference sequence). In DNA, the CDR3 is TGTGCCAGCAGCTTCCTAGGAGTACCTGCCGAGCAGTACTTC. It codes for CASSFLGVPAEQYF.

The chain is built from TRBV7-8 and TRBJ2-1; D is possibly TRBD2 (5 bases). Trimming shortened V by 4 bases and J by 9 bases, and 13 bases separated the two germline ends. CDR1 and CDR2 from the germline V gene are SGHVS and FQNEAQ. The CDR3 is 13 amino acids. For the CDR3, the DNA is TGTGCCAGCAGCTCCTGGACTCCGAGTGAGCAGTTCTTC. Translation: CASSSWTPSEQFF.

The V gene is TRBV29-1, the J gene TRBJ2-7; possible D gene TRBD1, 5 bases. V was trimmed by 5 bases and J by 4 bases, leaving 9 bases between them. Germline-derived CDR1 and CDR2 are SQVTM and ANQGSEA. The CDR3 loop spans 11 amino acids. The CDR3 sequence: CSVIRVYEQYF. The CDR3 bases are TGCAGCGTTATCAGGGTTTACGAGCAGTACTTC.

This clone was seen only a few times. The gene calls are TRBV19 and TRBJ1-5; TRBD1 aligns across 8 bases. V lost 6 bases and J lost 2; bases outside the gene matches: 6. Germline V CDR1 and CDR2: LNHDA, SQIVND (reference sequence). The CDR3 is 15 residues long. As DNA, the CDR3 is TGTGCCAGTAGCCTTGGACAGGGAGGCAATCAGCCCCAGCATTTT. Translated, it gives CASSLGQGGNQPQHF.

The CDR3, as DNA: TGTGCCAGCAGTTTGAACGCGGCGGGCCTATATTTT. Protein: CASSLNAAGLYF. The chain links TRBV12-3 or TRBV12-4 to TRBJ2-3; tentative D call: TRBD2 (5 bases). The CDR3 consists of 12 residues. The germline V and J ends were trimmed by 3 bases and 15 bases, with 16 bases remaining between them.

The rearrangement uses TRBV5-4 and TRBJ2-1, with D possibly being TRBD2 (6 bases). Germline CDR1 reads SGHNT; CDR2 reads YYREEE (reference sequence). The CDR3 runs to 15 residues. The V and J ends lost 3 bases and 3 bases respectively, with 13 bases between them. CDR3 in DNA: TGTGCCAGCAGCTCCAAGGGGAGGAGCTACAATGAGCAGTTCTTC. Translation: CASSSKGRSYNEQFF.

The chain has TRBV20-1 and TRBJ2-5; 7 bases align to TRBD2. Germline V CDR1 and CDR2: DFQATT, SNEGSKA (reference sequence). V shed 3 bases, J shed 1 base, and the junction held 5 bases outside the gene matches. The length of the CDR3 is 14 residues. DNA of the CDR3: TGCAGTGCTAGTTTAGCGGGCCGCCAAGAGACCCAGTACTTC. The encoded protein is CSASLAGRQETQYF.

V usage is TRBV6-2 or TRBV6-3 and J usage is TRBJ1-1, with 7 bases matching TRBD1. The germline V gene encodes CDR1 MNHEY and CDR2 SVGEGT. This CDR3 contains 19 residues. V shed 2 bases and J 7 bases; nucleotides not matched to a gene: 22. DNA for the CDR3: TGTGCCAGCAGTTACGTGGACAGGCACGCCGAGGAGGATGGAGATGAAGCTTTCTTT. This sequence encodes CASSYVDRHAEEDGDEAFF.